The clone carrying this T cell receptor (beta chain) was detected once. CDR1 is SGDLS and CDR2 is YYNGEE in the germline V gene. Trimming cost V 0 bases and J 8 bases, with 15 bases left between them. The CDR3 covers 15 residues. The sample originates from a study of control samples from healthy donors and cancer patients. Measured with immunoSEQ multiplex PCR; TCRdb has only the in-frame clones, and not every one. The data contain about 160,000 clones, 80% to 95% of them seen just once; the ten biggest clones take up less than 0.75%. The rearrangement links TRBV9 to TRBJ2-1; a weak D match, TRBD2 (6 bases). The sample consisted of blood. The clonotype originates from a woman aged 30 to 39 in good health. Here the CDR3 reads CASSVGTMVFYEQFF. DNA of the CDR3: TGTGCCAGCAGCGTAGGGACTATGGTCTTCTATGAGCAGTTCTTC. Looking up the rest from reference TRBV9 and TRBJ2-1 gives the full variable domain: DSGVTQTPKHLITATGQRVTLRCSPRSGDLSVYWYQQSLDQGLQFLIQYYNGEERAKGNILERFSAQQFPDLHSELNLSSLELGDSALYFCASSVGTMVFYEQFFGPGTRLTVL.